One sample yielded the 21 T cell receptor beta chains listed below, sequenced in a study of neurological immune-mediated disorders. TCRdb recomputed calls from the 5' RACE reads with MiXCR, one row per CDR3 protein. The repertoire has approximately 82,000 distinct CDR3 sequences, approximately 13% of them found once; the top ten carry roughly 5%. The time point: longitudinal time-point 2. Material for sequencing was PBMCs. The receptors shown here come from a female donor with HTLV-1-associated myelopathy (HAM/TSP).

In this sample, this clonotype turned up many times. The rearrangement joins TRBV20-1 to TRBJ2-7; no clear D gene. Germline V lookup: CDR1 DFQATT, CDR2 SNEGSKA (reference sequence). V gave up 3 bases and J gave up 0 bases, with 3 bases separating them. The CDR3 has 11 amino acids. CDR3: CSASDSYEQYF. CDR3 coding DNA: TGCAGTGCTAGTGACTCCTACGAGCAGTACTTC.

This chain joins TRBV20-1 and TRBJ1-1; D ambiguous. The CDR3 consists of 12 residues. V was cut by 6 bases and J by 1 base, with 9 bases left in between. Germline assignment: CDR1 DFQATT and CDR2 SNEGSKA (reference sequence). For the CDR3, the DNA is TGCAGTGCGCCTCCCGGGAACACTGAAGCTTTCTTT. Translated: CSAPPGNTEAFF.

This clonotype was seen at least ten times. The V and J genes are TRBV20-1 and TRBJ2-3; D uncertain. This CDR3 is built from 15 residues. Trimming removed 2 bases at V and 0 bases at J, with 12 bases between. CDR1 and CDR2 (germline): DFQATT, SNEGSKA (reference sequence). The CDR3 DNA reads TGCAGTGCTAGAATCTGGGATCAAAGCACAGATACGCAGTATTTT. Protein product: CSARIWDQSTDTQYF.

This chain links TRBV7-8 with TRBJ2-7; 13 bases align to TRBD2. Germline V gene sequence: CDR1 SGHVS, CDR2 FQNEAQ. Germline trimming cut 6 bases from V and 4 bases from J; bases unmatched to any gene: 3. The CDR3 totals 14 residues. The CDR3 DNA reads TGTGCCAGCAGTCGACTAGCGGGGGGTTACGAGCAGTACTTC. Encoded protein: CASSRLAGGYEQYF.

In this sample, this clonotype turned up many times. This rearrangement joins TRBV10-3 to TRBJ2-1, with a possible D match to TRBD1 (5 bases). Trimming cost V 0 bases and J 0 bases, with 9 bases left between them. This CDR3 has 16 residues. From germline, CDR1 is ENHRY and CDR2 SYGVKD. In DNA form, the CDR3 reads TGTGCCATCAGTGAGTCAATAGGGGCCTCCTACAATGAGCAGTTCTTC. As protein: CAISESIGASYNEQFF.

This clonotype was observed at least ten times. V is TRBV20-1 and J is TRBJ2-1; D gene ambiguous. Germline V gives CDR1 DFQATT, CDR2 SNEGSKA (reference sequence). The ends were cut back, 6 bases at V and 5 bases at J, with 14 bases in the middle. This CDR3 contains 13 residues. The CDR3 region is CSAPPRSNNEQFF. DNA for the CDR3: TGCAGTGCCCCCCCGCGTTCAAACAATGAGCAGTTCTTC.

In its sample, this clonotype was seen a few times. V is TRBV5-1 and J is TRBJ2-1; 11 bases match TRBD2. V gave up 0 bases and J gave up 8 bases; unmatched junction bases: 7. CDR1 is SGHRS, CDR2 YFSETQ, per germline. The CDR3 is made up of 16 amino acids. CDR3 region: CASSLAVSGGADEQFF. Written as DNA, the CDR3 is TGCGCCAGCAGCTTGGCTGTTAGCGGGGGGGCTGATGAGCAGTTCTTC.

Remarks on this clonotype: A read error may explain this, as a much larger clone is one base away. The chain recombines TRBV5-1 with TRBJ1-1, with D possibly being TRBD1 (5 bases). This CDR3 has 14 residues. Germline V gene data show CDR1 as SGHRS and CDR2 as YFSETQ. Trimming left V 6 bases short and J 8 bases short, with 20 bases between. This CDR3 is CASTPLAGVEEAFF. The CDR3 region has the DNA TGCGCCAGCACCCCCCTGGCGGGGGTAGAGGAAGCTTTCTTT.

This clonotype was recorded at least ten times. This chain links TRBV6-5 with TRBJ2-7; D is perhaps TRBD2 (7 bases). From germline, CDR1 is MNHEY and CDR2 SVGAGI. V lost 3 bases, J lost 4 bases, and 16 bases lay in between. This CDR3 has 15 residues. The CDR3 protein is CASSYHRGAVYEQYF. The CDR3 DNA is TGTGCCAGCAGTTATCATCGGGGGGCCGTATACGAGCAGTACTTC.

This clonotype was found many times. The gene calls are TRBV6-5 and TRBJ2-1; D is unclear. Trimming left V 0 bases short and J 3 bases short, with 12 bases between. The CDR3 loop spans 16 amino acids. Germline CDR1 reads MNHEY; CDR2 reads SVGAGI. CDR3 region: CASSYSNWADYNEQFF. CDR3 in DNA: TGTGCCAGCAGTTACTCGAATTGGGCAGACTACAATGAGCAGTTCTTC.

This clonotype was counted at least ten times. V is TRBV5-5 and J is TRBJ2-7, with a tentative D call TRBD1 (5 bases). Germline-derived CDR1 and CDR2 are SGHKS and YYEKEE (reference sequence). CDR3 length equals 15 residues. V dropped 0 bases and J dropped 1 base, with 11 bases sitting between them. The CDR3 protein is CASSLVPDRSYEQYF. CDR3 sequence (DNA): TGTGCCAGCAGCTTGGTTCCCGACAGATCCTACGAGCAGTACTTC.

The table lists this clonotype with a few counts. A much larger clone sits a single nucleotide away, making a read error possible. The rearrangement links TRBV7-9 to TRBJ2-2, with 7 bases identical to TRBD1. The ends lost 7 bases at V and 1 base at J; junction bases unmatched: 9. The V gene's germline CDR1 is SEHNR and CDR2 FQNEAQ (reference sequence). The CDR3 contains 16 residues. In nucleotides, the CDR3 is TGTGCCAGCAACCGCCGAGGGACAGAGAACACCGGGGAGCTGTTTTTT. Protein product: CASNRRGTENTGELFF.

There are many counts of this clonotype. The V and J genes are TRBV9 and TRBJ2-7, with 10 bases identical to TRBD1. V gave up 3 bases and J gave up 6 bases; unmatched junction bases: 6. This CDR3 has 14 amino acids. Germline CDR1 SGDLS, CDR2 YYNGEE. The CDR3 loop is CASSGGTGEVEQYF. The CDR3 DNA reads as TGTGCCAGCAGCGGCGGGACAGGGGAAGTCGAGCAGTACTTC. The full variable domain, in which reference TRBV9 and TRBJ2-7 provide the parts outside the CDR3, is DSGVTQTPKHLITATGQRVTLRCSPRSGDLSVYWYQQSLDQGLQFLIQYYNGEERAKGNILERFSAQQFPDLHSELNLSSLELGDSALYFCASSGGTGEVEQYFGPGTRLTVT.

This clonotype occurred a few times. This chain joins TRBV5-1 and TRBJ1-4; D gene ambiguous. Trimming removed 4 bases from V and 0 bases from J, with 13 bases in between. Germline assignment: CDR1 SGHRS and CDR2 YFSETQ. There are 16 residues in the CDR3. The CDR3 coding sequence is TGCGCCAGCAGCCCAGCTGACCGATCAACTAATGAAAAACTGTTTTTT. Protein product: CASSPADRSTNEKLFF.

This clonotype has more than one count but fewer than ten. The V and J genes are TRBV5-1 and TRBJ1-5; 11 nucleotides align to TRBD1. Per the germline V gene, CDR1 is SGHRS and CDR2 is YFSETQ. The CDR3 spans 14 residues. V shed 4 bases, J shed 7 bases, and the junction held 4 bases outside the gene matches. The CDR3 protein is CASSTGQGAQPQHF. The DNA for the CDR3 is TGCGCCAGCAGCACCGGACAGGGGGCGCAGCCCCAGCATTTT.

This clonotype was seen ten or more times. V and J are TRBV28 and TRBJ1-5; TRBD1 aligns across 8 bases. CDR1 MDHEN and CDR2 SYDVKM come from the germline V gene. Trimming removed 8 bases from V and 6 bases from J; junction bases left unmatched: 12. This CDR3 has 15 residues. The CDR3, as DNA: TGTGCCAGCGGACCCCGACAGGGGCTTAGTCAGCCCCAGCATTTT. The encoded protein is CASGPRQGLSQPQHF.

In this sample, this clonotype turned up many times. Written as DNA, the CDR3 is TGTGCCACCAGCAGAGAGCTGAACACTGAAGCTTTCTTT. Its protein product is CATSRELNTEAFF. The J gene is TRBJ1-1, the V gene TRBV15; D remains ambiguous. Trimming took 0 bases from V and 0 from J, leaving 2 bases between them. CDR3 length: 13 amino acids. Germline V gene data show CDR1 as LNHNV and CDR2 as YYDKDF (reference sequence). Full variable domain (outside the CDR3, taken from reference TRBV15 and TRBJ1-1): DAMVIQNPRYQVTQFGKPVTLSCSQTLNHNVMYWYQQKSSQAPKLLFHYYDKDFNNEADTPDNFQSRRPNTSFCFLDIRSPGLGDTAMYLCATSRELNTEAFFGQGTRLTVV.

This clonotype was detected many times. The chain is built from TRBV5-1 and TRBJ2-6; TRBD1 matches at 10 bases. CDR1 SGHRS and CDR2 YFSETQ come from the germline V gene. Losses at the gene ends were 4 bases for V and 4 bases for J; bases not matched to a gene: 14. This CDR3 comprises 19 residues. The CDR3: CASSALGQGSGTGANVLTF. The CDR3 DNA follows: TGCGCCAGCAGCGCCCTGGGACAGGGGAGTGGTACGGGGGCCAACGTCCTGACTTTC.

This clonotype was found many times. The chain is built from TRBV4-1 and TRBJ1-1; D gene ambiguous. There are 13 residues in the CDR3. V lost 4 bases and J 7 bases, leaving 13 bases between the germline ends. Germline lookup yields CDR1 MGHRA and CDR2 YSYEKL. The CDR3 region has the DNA TGCGCCAGCAGCCCCAACGACGGATATGAAGCTTTCTTT. It specifies CASSPNDGYEAFF.

At least ten counts were recorded for this clonotype. The V gene is TRBV24-1, the J gene TRBJ2-1; TRBD2 agrees at 9 bases. This CDR3 is built from 15 residues. The germline gives CDR1 KGHDR, CDR2 SFDVKD. With 4 bases clipped from V and 3 bases from J, the junction kept 3 bases outside the gene matches. The CDR3 DNA is TGTGCCACCAGTGAAAGCGGGGGGTTCTACAATGAGCAGTTCTTC. It encodes CATSESGGFYNEQFF.

About this clonotype: A much bigger clone sits one base away, suggesting this may be a read error. The CDR3 is CASSFPLEDSGGPPDTQYF. The CDR3 DNA sequence: TGTGCCAGCAGTTTCCCCCTCGAGGATTCAGGGGGCCCCCCCGATACGCAGTATTTT. The chain employs TRBV28 and TRBJ2-3; 8 bases match TRBD1. The CDR3 runs to 19 residues. Germline V CDR1 and CDR2: MDHEN, SYDVKM. Unmatched junction bases numbered 20, after V lost 3 bases and J lost 6 bases.